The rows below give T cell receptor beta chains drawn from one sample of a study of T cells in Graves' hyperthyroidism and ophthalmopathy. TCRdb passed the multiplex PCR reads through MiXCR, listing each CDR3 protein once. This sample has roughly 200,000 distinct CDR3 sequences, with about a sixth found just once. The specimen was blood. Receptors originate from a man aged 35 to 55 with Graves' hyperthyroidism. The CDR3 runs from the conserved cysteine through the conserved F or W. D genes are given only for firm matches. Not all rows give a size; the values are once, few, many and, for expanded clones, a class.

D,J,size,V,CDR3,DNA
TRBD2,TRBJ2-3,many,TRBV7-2,CASSPPGLAGSTDTQYF,TGTGCCAGCAGCCCCCCCGGGCTAGCGGGGAGCACAGATACGCAGTATTTT
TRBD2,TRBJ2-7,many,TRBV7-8,CASSLSGGAYEQYF,TGTGCCAGCAGCTTAAGCGGGGGGGCCTACGAGCAGTACTTC
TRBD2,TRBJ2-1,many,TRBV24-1,CATSFGTKMYSYNEQFF,TGTGCCACCAGTTTCGGGACTAAGATGTACTCCTACAATGAGCAGTTCTTC
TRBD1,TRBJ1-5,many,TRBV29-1,CSVVTGAAGQPQHF,TGCAGCGTTGTCACAGGGGCTGCCGGACAGCCCCAGCATTTT
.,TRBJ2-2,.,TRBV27,CASSLGGLTTGELFF,TGTGCCAGCAGTTTAGGGGGTCTTACCACCGGGGAGCTGTTTTTT
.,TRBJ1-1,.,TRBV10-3,CAITPGPQNTEAFF,TGTGCCATCACCCCGGGACCACAGAACACTGAAGCTTTCTTT
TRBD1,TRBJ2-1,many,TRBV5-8,CASSPGRDRVFNEQFF,TGTGCCAGCAGCCCTGGCAGGGACAGGGTGTTCAATGAGCAGTTCTTC
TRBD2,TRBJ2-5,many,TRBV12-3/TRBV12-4,CASSLGTSVEETQYF,TGTGCCAGCAGTCTTGGGACTAGCGTGGAAGAGACCCAGTACTTC
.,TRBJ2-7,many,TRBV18,CASSPLNRVGEQYF,TGTGCCAGCTCACCACTTAACAGGGTCGGAGAGCAGTACTTC
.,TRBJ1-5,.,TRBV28,CASSYGRNQPQHF,TGTGCCAGCAGTTACGGACGCAATCAGCCCCAGCATTTT
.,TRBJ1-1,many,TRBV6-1,CASSERAREAFF,TGTGCCAGCAGCGAGAGGGCAAGGGAAGCTTTCTTT
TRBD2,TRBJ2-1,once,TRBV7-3,CASSLKRGGVDEQFF,TGTGCCAGCAGCTTAAAGCGGGGGGGTGTGGATGAGCAGTTCTTC
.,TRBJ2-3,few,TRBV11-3,CASSLGAGWGPDTQYF,TGTGCCAGCAGCTTAGGGGCGGGATGGGGCCCAGATACGCAGTATTTT
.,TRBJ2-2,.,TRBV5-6,CASSPSITTGELFF,TGTGCCAGCAGCCCCTCGATTACCACCGGGGAGCTGTTTTTT
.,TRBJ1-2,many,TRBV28,CASTRQPQANYGYTF,TGTGCCAGCACCCGACAGCCCCAAGCTAACTATGGCTACACCTTC
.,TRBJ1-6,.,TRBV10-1,CASSEHPANSPLHF,TGCGCCAGCAGTGAGCACCCCGCTAATTCACCCCTCCACTTT
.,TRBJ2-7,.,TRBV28,CASSQTGPYEQYF,TGTGCCAGCAGCCAGACAGGACCCTACGAGCAGTACTTC
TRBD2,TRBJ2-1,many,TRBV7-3,CASSLDGGGYNEQFF,TGTGCCAGCAGCTTAGACGGGGGGGGGTACAATGAGCAGTTCTTC
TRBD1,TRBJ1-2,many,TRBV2,CASSTTGVDGYTF,TGTGCCAGCAGCACAACAGGGGTCGATGGCTACACCTTC
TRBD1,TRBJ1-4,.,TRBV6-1,CASSTIQGGTATNEKLFF,TGTGCCAGCAGTACTATACAGGGGGGAACCGCAACTAATGAAAAACTGTTTTTT
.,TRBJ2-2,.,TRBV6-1,CAGSDWGSGTGELFF,TGTGCCGGCAGTGACTGGGGATCGGGCACCGGGGAGCTGTTTTTT
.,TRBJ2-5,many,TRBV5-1,CASSLGSGETQYF,TGCGCCAGCAGCTTGGGCTCCGGAGAGACCCAGTACTTC
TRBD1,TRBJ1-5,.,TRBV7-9,CASSLFGDRGGLGPQHF,TGTGCCAGCAGCTTATTTGGGGACAGGGGTGGGTTAGGGCCCCAGCATTTT
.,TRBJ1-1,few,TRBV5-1,CASSPSVSGMNTEAFF,TGCGCCAGCAGCCCCAGCGTGTCAGGTATGAACACTGAAGCTTTCTTT
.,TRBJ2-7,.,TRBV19,CASSIPGNSYEQYF,TGTGCCAGTAGTATACCAGGGAACTCCTACGAGCAGTACTTC
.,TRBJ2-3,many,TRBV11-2,CASSAIPGQTSSDTQYF,TGTGCCAGCAGCGCAATCCCGGGCCAGACGTCTTCAGATACGCAGTATTTT
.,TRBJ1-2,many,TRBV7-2,CASSRPGVMGYTF,TGTGCCAGCAGCAGGCCAGGAGTAATGGGCTACACCTTC
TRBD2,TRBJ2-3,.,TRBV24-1,CATSGVGGGPSSDTQYF,TGTGCCACCAGTGGTGTCGGCGGGGGGCCCTCCAGCGATACGCAGTATTTT
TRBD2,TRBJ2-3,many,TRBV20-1,CSARVRAGGRTDTQYF,TGCAGTGCTAGAGTGCGAGCGGGGGGGCGCACAGATACGCAGTATTTT
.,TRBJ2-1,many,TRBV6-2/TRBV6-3,CASSYSEAGKQFF,TGTGCCAGCAGTTACAGCGAGGCGGGAAAGCAGTTCTTC
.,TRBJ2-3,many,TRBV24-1,CATSEWRRGIGTDTQYF,TGTGCCACCAGTGAATGGAGGAGGGGGATCGGCACAGATACGCAGTATTTT
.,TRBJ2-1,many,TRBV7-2,CASSHRGGDEQFF,TGTGCCAGCAGCCACAGGGGGGGGGATGAGCAGTTCTTC
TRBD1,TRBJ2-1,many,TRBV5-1,CASSPRQGNEQFF,TGCGCCAGCAGCCCCCGACAGGGAAATGAGCAGTTCTTC
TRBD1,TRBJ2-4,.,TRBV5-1,CASSTGTGGVIQYF,TGCGCCAGCAGCACCGGGACAGGGGGCGTCATTCAGTACTTC
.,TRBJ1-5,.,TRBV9,CASSAGEGHNQPQHF,TGTGCCAGCAGCGCCGGGGAAGGGCACAATCAGCCCCAGCATTTT
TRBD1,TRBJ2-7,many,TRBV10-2,CASSDLRTGTYEQYF,TGCGCCAGCAGTGACCTAAGGACAGGGACCTACGAGCAGTACTTC
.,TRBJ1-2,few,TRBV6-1,CASDTRDITQNYGYTF,TGTGCCAGCGACACCCGGGACATAACCCAGAACTATGGCTACACCTTC
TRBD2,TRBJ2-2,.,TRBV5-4,CASSTPAGGTTGELFF,TGTGCCAGCAGCACGCCGGCGGGGGGAACAACCGGGGAGCTGTTTTTT
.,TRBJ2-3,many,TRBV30,CAWRQASGTDTQYF,TGTGCCTGGAGACAGGCTTCGGGCACAGATACGCAGTATTTT
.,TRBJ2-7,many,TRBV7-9,CASSLIGDTYEQYF,TGTGCCAGCAGCTTAATCGGGGATACCTACGAGCAGTACTTC
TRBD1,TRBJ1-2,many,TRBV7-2,CASSPRTGMGDHYGYTF,TGTGCCAGCAGCCCCCGGACAGGGATGGGGGATCACTATGGCTACACCTTC
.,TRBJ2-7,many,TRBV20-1,CSARGVPPREQYF,TGCAGTGCTAGGGGGGTGCCCCCAAGGGAGCAGTACTTC
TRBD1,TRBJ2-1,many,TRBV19,CASSIGQGALDEQFF,TGTGCCAGTAGTATCGGGCAGGGGGCTTTGGATGAGCAGTTCTTC
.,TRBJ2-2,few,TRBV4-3,CASSHRQGGGELFF,TGCGCCAGCAGCCACCGACAGGGAGGTGGGGAGCTGTTTTTT
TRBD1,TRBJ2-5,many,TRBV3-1,CASSQPGQGSTETQYF,TGTGCCAGCAGCCAACCGGGACAGGGGAGTACAGAGACCCAGTACTTC
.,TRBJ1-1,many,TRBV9,CASSFQGLNTEAFF,TGTGCCAGCAGCTTTCAGGGACTGAACACTGAAGCTTTCTTT
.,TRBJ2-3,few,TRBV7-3,CASSLAAPGTQYF,TGTGCCAGCAGCTTAGCTGCGCCTGGTACGCAGTATTTT
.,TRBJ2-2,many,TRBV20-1,CSAPVEGNTGELFF,TGCAGTGCCCCGGTGGAGGGCAACACCGGGGAGCTGTTTTTT
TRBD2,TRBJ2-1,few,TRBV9,CASSEGTSGGYEQFF,TGTGCCAGCAGCGAGGGGACTAGCGGGGGCTATGAGCAGTTCTTC
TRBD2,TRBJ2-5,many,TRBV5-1,CASSLLASGEETQYF,TGCGCCAGCAGCTTGTTGGCTAGCGGGGAAGAGACCCAGTACTTC
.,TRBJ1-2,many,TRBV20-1,CSARGAAGDGYTF,TGCAGTGCTCGAGGGGCCGCAGGGGATGGCTACACCTTC
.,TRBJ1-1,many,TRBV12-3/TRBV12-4,CASSYGGLVSEAFF,TGTGCCAGCAGTTATGGGGGGTTGGTGTCTGAAGCTTTCTTT
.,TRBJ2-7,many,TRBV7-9,CASSQDHYEQYF,TGTGCCAGCAGCCAGGACCACTACGAGCAGTACTTC